The 30 T cell receptor beta chains below were found in one sample sequenced in a study of shared clonotypes between healthy human individuals. Libraries were prepared by immunoSEQ multiplex PCR; TCRdb keeps only in-frame clonotypes and omits some of them. This table has about 2.4 million clones, 90% to 95% appearing once. The sequencing input was naive CD4+ T cells from PBMCs. The subset was: CD45RA+ positively selected. These receptors came from a man younger than 35 in good health. Some clones in this sample may be carry-over from other donors' samples.

This chain uses TRBV6-4 with TRBJ2-2; TRBD1 matches 8 bases. In germline, CDR1 is MRHNA, CDR2 SNTAGT. There are 15 residues in the CDR3. V shed 5 bases and J 5 bases; nucleotides not matched to a gene: 7. The CDR3 nucleotides are TGTGCCAGCAGTCCAGGGGGCGAGAGTACCGGGGAGCTGTTTTTT. It codes for CASSPGGESTGELFF.

The rearrangement joins TRBV5-6 to TRBJ2-5, with a tentative D call TRBD1 (7 bases). The end of the DNA fits TRBJ2-7 better, so the J call may be wrong. The CDR3 totals 16 residues. The germline V gene has CDR1 SGHDT and CDR2 YYEEEE. The CDR3 region is CASTRAGRGESYEQYF. CDR3 DNA: TGTGCCAGCACCCGGGCGGGCAGGGGGGAAAGCTACGAGCAGTACTTC.

This clone was counted once. This chain connects TRBV7-7 to TRBJ2-1; D remains unclear. This CDR3 has 12 residues. Per germline, CDR1 SSHAT and CDR2 FNYEAQ (reference sequence). The germline V and J ends were trimmed by 1 base and 9 bases, with 7 bases remaining between them. Here the CDR3 DNA reads TGTGCCAGCAGCTTAGGGTTTGGTGAGCAGTTCTTC. Residues: CASSLGFGEQFF.

The V and J genes are TRBV29-1 and TRBJ1-1; D is uncertain. V was shortened by 0 bases and J by 4 bases, with 9 bases between the two germline ends. The germline V gene has CDR1 SQVTM and CDR2 ANQGSEA. The CDR3 loop spans 13 amino acids. This CDR3 is CSVEDMGITEAFF. The CDR3, as DNA: TGCAGCGTTGAAGATATGGGTATCACTGAAGCTTTCTTT.

This rearrangement joins TRBV2 to TRBJ2-2; no clear D gene. The germline V gene has CDR1 SNHLY and CDR2 FYNNEI. V was trimmed by 5 bases and J by 6 bases, leaving 19 bases between them. The CDR3 totals 16 residues. CDR3 DNA sequence: TGTGCCAGCAGTCCTGGCCCCCTACTGATTGCCGGGGAGCTGTTTTTT. Translating gives CASSPGPLLIAGELFF.

V usage is TRBV7-9 and J usage is TRBJ2-5; 9 bases are shared with TRBD2. With 3 bases clipped from V and 2 bases from J, the junction kept 7 bases outside the gene matches. From germline, CDR1 is SEHNR and CDR2 FQNEAQ (reference sequence). The CDR3 consists of 16 residues. The CDR3 DNA sequence: TGTGCCAGCAGCTTGAGTCTAGCGGGAACACAAGAGACCCAGTACTTC. Protein sequence: CASSLSLAGTQETQYF.

The CDR3 nucleotides are TGTCTCGGGGGAAAGCCGGCCGGGGAGCTGTTTTTT. It yields the protein CLGGKPAGELFF. This chain joins TRBV7-6 and TRBJ2-2; weak D call: TRBD2 (6 bases). This CDR3 spans 12 amino acids. Germline-derived CDR1 and CDR2 are SGHVS and FNYEAQ. The full variable domain, with the rest looked up from reference TRBV7-6 and TRBJ2-2, is GAGVSQSPRYKVTKRGQDVALRCDPISGHVSLYWYRQALGQGPEFLTYFNYEAQQDKSGLPNDRFSAERPEGSISTLTIQRTEQRDSAMYRCLGGKPAGELFFGEGSRLTVL.

The chain carries TRBV19 and TRBJ2-2; 8 bases match TRBD1. CDR1 LNHDA and CDR2 SQIVND come from the germline V gene (reference sequence). This CDR3 contains 14 residues. J lost 4 bases, V lost 9 bases, and 7 bases had no gene match. The CDR3 region is CASLNRGATGELFF. CDR3 DNA sequence: TGTGCCAGCCTCAACAGGGGGGCCACCGGGGAGCTGTTTTTT. Filled out from reference TRBV19 and TRBJ2-2, the complete variable domain reads DGGITQSPKYLFRKEGQNVTLSCEQNLNHDAMYWYRQDPGQGLRLIYYSQIVNDFQKGDIAEGYSVSREKKESFPLTVTSAQKNPTAFYLCASLNRGATGELFFGEGSRLTVL.

The chain has TRBV11-2 and TRBJ2-1; a weak D match, TRBD2 (6 bases). Germline lookup yields CDR1 SGHAT and CDR2 FQNNGV. This CDR3 has 16 residues. Trimming shortened V by 1 base and J by 0 bases, and 10 bases separated the two germline ends. CDR3: CASSLVRGTSYNEQFF. In DNA form, the CDR3 reads TGTGCCAGCAGCTTAGTTCGCGGGACCTCCTACAATGAGCAGTTCTTC.

The V call is TRBV7-2, the J call TRBJ2-5; TRBD2 might be the D (5 bases). V lost 6 bases and J 4 bases, leaving 15 bases between the germline ends. Germline V gene sequence: CDR1 SGHTA, CDR2 FQGNSA. The CDR3 runs to 14 residues. The CDR3 bases are TGTGCCAGCAGGCGGGCGGCCGCTCGAGAGACCCAGTACTTC. Amino acids: CASRRAAARETQYF.

The gene calls are TRBV5-3 and TRBJ2-2; D may be TRBD2 (5 bases). TRBV5-3 is identified as an open reading frame with a role that is uncertain. This CDR3 region has 19 residues. Trimming shortened V by 1 base and J by 2 bases, and 21 bases separated the two germline ends. The CDR3: CARSLIFPGIKLNTGELFF. Written as DNA, the CDR3 is TGTGCCAGAAGCTTGATTTTTCCGGGAATCAAACTTAACACCGGGGAGCTGTTTTTT.

This chain joins TRBV6-1 and TRBJ1-1; D is unresolved. The CDR3 loop spans 13 amino acids. Germline values: CDR1 MNHNS, CDR2 SASEGT. V lost 5 bases to trimming and J lost 1 base, with 8 bases between them. CDR3 bases: TGTGCCAGCAGTTCAAGCGGGAACACTGAAGCTTTCTTT. This translates into CASSSSGNTEAFF.

The chain combines TRBV10-1 with TRBJ2-4, with a weak D call TRBD2 (5 bases). The CDR3 covers 16 residues. Per the germline V gene, CDR1 is WNHNN and CDR2 is SYGVQD (reference sequence). V lost 0 bases, J lost 1 base, and 10 bases lay in between. The CDR3 reads CASSESSGRAKNIQYF. CDR3 nucleotide sequence: TGCGCCAGCAGTGAGTCGTCGGGAAGGGCCAAAAACATTCAGTACTTC.

The genes are TRBV6-6 and TRBJ2-3; TRBD2 agrees at 12 bases. V shed 5 bases, J shed 5 bases, and the junction held 2 bases outside the gene matches. The germline CDR1 and CDR2 sequences are MNHNY and SVGAGI (reference sequence). The CDR3 is made up of 14 amino acids. The CDR3 loop reads CASSEGLAGDTQYF. Written as DNA, the CDR3 is TGTGCCAGCAGTGAGGGACTAGCGGGAGATACGCAGTATTTT.

The rearrangement uses TRBV7-9 and TRBJ2-1, with TRBD2 identical over 13 bases. Trimming removed 3 bases from V and 4 bases from J; junction bases left unmatched: 6. The CDR3 contains 17 residues. Germline lookup yields CDR1 SEHNR and CDR2 FQNEAQ (reference sequence). This chain's CDR3 is CASSFHRGLAGYNEQFF. The CDR3 DNA sequence: TGTGCCAGCAGCTTTCACAGGGGACTAGCGGGATACAATGAGCAGTTCTTC. Based on the CDR3 plus reference TRBV7-9 and TRBJ2-1, the full variable domain is DTGVSQNPRHKITKRGQNVTFRCDPISEHNRLYWYRQTLGQGPEFLTYFQNEAQLEKSRLLSDRFSAERPKGSFSTLEIQRTEQGDSAMYLCASSFHRGLAGYNEQFFGPGTRLTVL.

The V call is TRBV5-4, the J call TRBJ2-1, with D maybe TRBD1 (5 bases). There are 15 residues in the CDR3. V lost 4 bases to trimming and J lost 3 bases, with 14 bases between them. The germline V gene has CDR1 SGHNT and CDR2 YYREEE (reference sequence). The CDR3 bases are TGTGCCAGCAGCCCCGGACAACGATTCTACAATGAGCAGTTCTTC. It encodes CASSPGQRFYNEQFF.

The chain combines TRBV7-9 with TRBJ2-1, with 7 bases lining up with TRBD2. Per germline, CDR1 SEHNR and CDR2 FQNEAQ (reference sequence). CDR3 length equals 13 residues. Germline trimming cut 1 base from V and 9 bases from J; bases unmatched to any gene: 3. The CDR3 DNA is TGTGCCAGCAGCTTAGGGGGCGGGGGTGAGCAGTTCTTC. It translates to CASSLGGGGEQFF.

This chain joins TRBV5-1 and TRBJ2-3; D is unresolved. The germline V and J ends were trimmed by 0 bases and 2 bases, with 7 bases remaining between them. The CDR3 covers 14 residues. Germline V gives CDR1 SGHRS, CDR2 YFSETQ. The CDR3 DNA sequence: TGCGCCAGCAGCTTGGGTGGGGTCACAGATACGCAGTATTTT. Translated, it gives CASSLGGVTDTQYF.

This clone has just one count. The genes are TRBV15 and TRBJ2-3; 8 bases align to TRBD1. Germline V CDR1 and CDR2: LNHNV, YYDKDF (reference sequence). CDR3 length: 16 residues. V shed 1 base, J shed 4 bases, and the junction held 7 bases outside the gene matches. Written as DNA, the CDR3 is TGTGCCACCAGCAGAGTGGACAGGGAAGGGGCAGATACGCAGTATTTT. This encodes CATSRVDREGADTQYF. Full variable domain (remainder filled in from reference TRBV15 and TRBJ2-3): DAMVIQNPRYQVTQFGKPVTLSCSQTLNHNVMYWYQQKSSQAPKLLFHYYDKDFNNEADTPDNFQSRRPNTSFCFLDIRSPGLGDTAMYLCATSRVDREGADTQYFGPGTRLTVL.

The CDR3: CASSRNLAGSYYEQYF. The DNA of the CDR3 is TGCGCCAGCAGCCGGAACTTAGCGGGAAGTTATTACGAGCAGTACTTC. This rearrangement joins TRBV4-1 to TRBJ2-7; TRBD2 agrees at 8 bases. V was clipped by 4 bases and J by 4 bases; unmatched bases: 12. This CDR3 is 16 amino acids long. Germline V CDR1 and CDR2: MGHRA, YSYEKL.

This clone was found once. J is TRBJ2-7 and V is TRBV28, with D perhaps being TRBD1 or TRBD2 (5 bases each). V dropped 7 bases and J dropped 4 bases, with 20 bases sitting between them. The CDR3 length is 15 residues. From germline, CDR1 is MDHEN and CDR2 SYDVKM. CDR3 nucleotides: TGTGCCAGCACCCTTAGCGCAGGGAACGCGTACGAGCAGTACTTC. Translated: CASTLSAGNAYEQYF.

Details on this clone: Other DNA sequences in this sample translate to the same CDR3. This sequence joins TRBV5-1 and TRBJ2-2; 9 positions match TRBD2. The CDR3 loop spans 15 amino acids. Germline V CDR1 and CDR2: SGHRS, YFSETQ. J lost 3 bases, V lost 5 bases, and 5 bases had no gene match. CDR3 amino acids: CASSLTSGYTGELFF. The DNA for the CDR3 is TGCGCCAGCAGTTTAACTAGCGGGTACACCGGGGAGCTGTTTTTT.

This rearrangement joins TRBV7-2 to TRBJ2-1, with TRBD2 matching 9 bases. CDR3 length: 15 amino acids. Germline assignment: CDR1 SGHTA and CDR2 FQGNSA. After removal of 5 bases from V and 8 bases from J, the junction contained 10 bases not matched to a gene. CDR3: CASSRLAVLGDEQFF. The CDR3 DNA sequence: TGTGCCAGCAGCCGACTAGCGGTCCTCGGGGATGAGCAGTTCTTC.

This sequence joins TRBV4-1 and TRBJ2-3, with 9 bases that match TRBD2. The V gene's germline CDR1 is MGHRA and CDR2 YSYEKL. The CDR3 consists of 16 residues. J was trimmed by 1 base and V by 0 bases; bases with no gene match: 2. Here the CDR3 reads CASSQERTSGTDTQYF. The CDR3 DNA sequence: TGCGCCAGCAGCCAAGAGAGGACTAGCGGCACAGATACGCAGTATTTT.

The chain has TRBV27 and TRBJ1-1, with 8 bases aligning to TRBD1. The CDR3 sequence is 14 residues long. Germline lookup yields CDR1 MNHEY and CDR2 SMNVEV (reference sequence). V gave up 5 bases and J gave up 1 base; unmatched junction bases: 3. The CDR3 region is CASSDRGWNTEAFF. The CDR3, as DNA: TGTGCCAGCAGTGACAGGGGTTGGAACACTGAAGCTTTCTTT.

This chain connects TRBV6-5 to TRBJ2-7; D uncertain. The germline V gene encodes CDR1 MNHEY and CDR2 SVGAGI. Deletions cut 3 bases from V and 3 bases from J, with 9 bases between. The CDR3 sequence is 13 residues long. CDR3 sequence (DNA): TGTGCCAGCAGTTATTTTGGCTTCTACGAGCAGTACTTC. It yields the protein CASSYFGFYEQYF.

The J gene is TRBJ2-7, the V gene TRBV4-1; TRBD1 aligns across 9 bases. Germline values: CDR1 MGHRA, CDR2 YSYEKL. V lost 3 bases and J lost 1; bases outside the gene matches: 10. The CDR3 is made up of 17 amino acids. The DNA for the CDR3 is TGCGCCAGCAGCCACAATCCCCTCGGGACAGGGTCCTACGAGCAGTACTTC. Protein product: CASSHNPLGTGSYEQYF.

This sequence joins TRBV28 and TRBJ1-4; weak D call: TRBD1 (5 bases). V lost 3 bases, J lost 8 bases, and 16 bases lay in between. The CDR3 spans 15 residues. Germline values: CDR1 MDHEN, CDR2 SYDVKM. This CDR3 reads CASSFGGGEGEKLFF. CDR3 DNA sequence: TGTGCCAGCAGTTTTGGGGGAGGGGAAGGAGAAAAACTGTTTTTT.

The V gene is TRBV11-3, the J gene TRBJ2-3; unclear D gene. This CDR3 is 13 amino acids long. CDR1 is SGHNT and CDR2 is YENEEA in the germline V gene. Trimming took off 2 bases at V and 5 bases at J, with 8 bases between the two ends. CDR3: CASSLSLGDTQYF. DNA of the CDR3: TGTGCCAGCAGCTTATCTCTGGGAGATACGCAGTATTTT.

A note on this clone: A read error is the likely source, as a far larger clone sits one nucleotide away. The V and J genes are TRBV5-5 and TRBJ2-5; no clear D gene. Trimming removed 0 bases from V and 3 bases from J, with 0 bases in between. The CDR3 has 11 residues. Germline loops: CDR1 SGHKS, CDR2 YYEKEE (reference sequence). As DNA, the CDR3 is TGTGCCAGCAGCTTGGAAGAGACCCAGTACTTC. This encodes CASSLEETQYF.